The next 2 T cell receptor beta chains were all read from a single sample in a study of identical twins. TCRdb re-called the 5' RACE reads with MiXCR, one entry per CDR3 protein. Of roughly 750,000 distinct CDR3 sequences listed, over 20% are singletons. Separately, the same data were catalogued under a study of T cells expressing NK-cell markers.

Sequencing was performed on PBMCs. These receptors were taken from a woman aged 18 to 35 in good health.

The chain joins TRBV20-1 to TRBJ2-7, with 7 bases lining up with TRBD2. The CDR3 extends over 11 amino acids. J gave up 4 bases and V 5 bases, and 2 bases lay outside the gene matches. CDR1 and CDR2 (germline): DFQATT, SNEGSKA (reference sequence). The CDR3 loop is CSALGRYEQYF. The CDR3 DNA follows: TGCAGTGCTCTCGGGAGGTACGAGCAGTACTTC.

The gene calls are TRBV4-3 and TRBJ2-3; D remains unclear. V gave up 1 base and J gave up 5 bases, with 13 bases separating them. The germline CDR1 and CDR2 sequences are LGHNA and YSLEER. This CDR3 has 15 residues. The CDR3 DNA reads as TGCGCCAGCAGCCAAGCCTATCGAGGCGAAGATACGCAGTATTTT. This encodes CASSQAYRGEDTQYF.